Listed here is a single TCR beta chain. The table came from immunoSEQ multiplex PCR; TCRdb's copy has only in-frame clones and leaves some out. The sample holds about 140,000 clones, around 90% seen once. The V gene's germline CDR1 is KGHDR and CDR2 SFDVKD. Losses at the gene ends were 8 bases for V and 5 bases for J; bases not matched to a gene: 4. CDR3 size: 13 residues. This sample was taken from a study of control samples from healthy donors and cancer patients. The sequence was obtained from a man aged 18 to 30 in good health. Sequencing was carried out using blood. The V call is TRBV24-1, the J call TRBJ2-1, with TRBD1 matching over 8 bases. The CDR3 sequence: CATKGQDDNEQFF. Here the CDR3 DNA reads TGTGCCACCAAGGGACAGGACGACAATGAGCAGTTCTTC.